This TCR beta chain was captured by sequencing in a study of blood T cell repertoires in COVID-19. Study information: Acute and convalescent COVID-19 samples came from the United States, Italy and Spain. Nucleic acid was either cDNA or gDNA, and it came from T cells, B-cell-depleted T cells, or PBMCs.

Germline loops: CDR1 SGHTS, CDR2 YDEGEE. V shed 2 bases and J shed 8 bases, with 22 bases lying between them. This CDR3 comprises 16 residues. As processed by the authors: Nucleated cell counts were estimated from reference gene primer amplification. Data came from immunoSEQ multiplex PCR; TCRdb stores just in-frame clones and leaves some out. V and J calls and clone size follow that table, whereas D and trimming were derived from the DNA. There are about 25,000 clones in the sample; around 86% occur only once, and over 6% lies in the top ten. Sequencing was performed on peripheral blood. The TCR sequence derives from a man in his sixties or seventies with acute or convalescent COVID-19. The gene calls are TRBV5-8 and TRBJ1-1, with D possibly being TRBD1 (5 bases). The CDR3 DNA sequence: TGTGCCAGCAGCTTTTATGTCCTGACCAGGGTAGGAGAAGCTTTCTTT. Amino acids: CASSFYVLTRVGEAFF.